This is a list of T cell receptor beta chains from one sample in a study of cytomegalovirus exposure and HLA in healthy donors. TCRdb's copy holds only in-frame clones and misses some; the assay was immunoSEQ multiplex PCR. Seen in this sample are under 200,000 clones; the ten most common clones hold 6.5%. Sequenced material: PBMCs. These TCRs come from a man younger than 45 in good health and CMV-seronegative. CDR3s include the opening cysteine and the closing phenylalanine or tryptophan. The D gene is left open where the match is weak.

.	TRBV14	TRBJ1-1	13	CASSQVAGTEAFF	TGTGCCAGCAGCCAAGTTGCCGGTACTGAAGCTTTCTTT
TRBD1	TRBV6-1	TRBJ2-5	13	CAGAGTEQETQYF	TGTGCCGGGGCCGGGACAGAGCAAGAGACCCAGTACTTC
TRBD2	TRBV9	TRBJ2-1	15	CASRKAGGPMNEQFF	TGTGCCAGCAGGAAAGCGGGAGGGCCAATGAATGAGCAGTTCTTC
TRBD1	TRBV29-1	TRBJ1-1	12	CSAGQAHTEAFF	TGCAGCGCCGGACAGGCCCACACTGAAGCTTTCTTT
TRBD1	TRBV2	TRBJ1-6	14	CATSLTGANSPLHF	TGTGCCACCTCTCTGACAGGGGCTAATTCACCCCTCCACTTT
.	TRBV5-1	TRBJ2-1	15	CASSLKAAAVDEQFF	TGCGCCAGCAGCTTGAAGGCGGCCGCGGTGGATGAGCAGTTCTTC
TRBD2	TRBV11-2	TRBJ2-3	15	CASSSRTSWLDTQYF	TGTGCCAGCAGCTCCCGGACTAGTTGGTTAGATACGCAGTATTTT
TRBD2	TRBV6-1	TRBJ2-7	14	CASRERGASYEQYF	TGTGCCAGCCGGGAGCGGGGGGCATCCTACGAGCAGTACTTC
.	TRBV28	TRBJ1-1	14	CASSFVRGNTEAFF	TGTGCCAGCAGTTTCGTACGGGGTAACACTGAAGCTTTCTTT
TRBD1	TRBV5-1	TRBJ1-4	14	CASSAGTANEKLFF	TGCGCCAGCAGCGCCGGGACAGCAAATGAAAAACTGTTTTTT
.	TRBV18	TRBJ2-3	16	CASSTNQVLNTDTQYF	TGTGCCAGCTCCACCAACCAGGTGCTCAACACAGATACGCAGTATTTT
TRBD1	TRBV5-1	TRBJ2-2	16	CASSPRTGTNTGELFF	TGCGCCAGCAGCCCAAGGACAGGAACAAACACCGGGGAGCTGTTTTTT
.	TRBV11-2	TRBJ2-5	13	CASSLGDGETQYF	TGTGCCAGCAGCTTAGGCGACGGGGAGACCCAGTACTTC